This T cell receptor beta chain was sequenced for a study of blood T cell repertoires in COVID-19. Study at large: Sites across the United States, Italy and Spain contributed samples from acute and convalescent COVID-19.

The germline CDR1 and CDR2 sequences are ENHRY and SYGVKD. The J segment lost 2 bases and the V segment lost 6 bases, leaving 6 bases of the junction unmatched. CDR3 length equals 15 residues. Source study methods: It was from reference gene primer amplification that nucleated cell counts were estimated. TCRdb keeps only in-frame clones here, not all; method: immunoSEQ multiplex PCR. D and trimming come from the DNA, and the V and J calls and clone size come from that table. This table has around 100,000 clones, more than 75% appearing once. The clonotype was recovered from a man between 25 and 39 years old in a cohort sampled during active COVID-19. Sequences were obtained from peripheral blood. The chain couples TRBV10-3 to TRBJ1-3; 8 bases map to TRBD1. The CDR3, as DNA: TGTGCCATCAGACAACAGGGGGTGACTGGAAACACCATATATTTT. Translation: CAIRQQGVTGNTIYF.